What follows are 30 T cell receptor beta chains derived from one specimen sequenced in a study of blood T cell repertoires in COVID-19. TCRdb's copy holds only in-frame clones and misses some; the assay was immunoSEQ multiplex PCR. The sample has about 80,000 clones; roughly three quarters are singletons. Sequenced sample: peripheral blood. Every receptor here comes from a man in his 70s with active or convalescent COVID-19.

This clone has only one observation. This chain's CDR3 is CASSFRGSPLHF. The CDR3 region has the DNA TGTGCCAGCAGCTTTAGGGGTTCACCCCTCCACTTT. This sequence joins TRBV3-1 (or the pseudogene TRBV3-2) and TRBJ1-6, with D possibly matching TRBD1 (5 bases). The CDR3 has 12 residues. CDR1 is LGHDT and CDR2 is YNNKEL in the germline V gene (reference sequence). The V gene lost 5 bases and the J gene lost 9 bases, with 8 bases spanning the gap.

The rearrangement links TRBV11-2 to TRBJ2-1; 10 bases line up with TRBD1. CDR3 length: 15 amino acids. Unmatched junction bases numbered 6, after V lost 5 bases and J lost 5 bases. CDR1 is SGHAT and CDR2 is FQNNGV in the germline V gene. CDR3 in DNA: TGTGCCAGCAGCCGACCCGGGACAGGGGACAATGAGCAGTTCTTC. Residues: CASSRPGTGDNEQFF.

This chain connects TRBV7-8 to TRBJ2-7; D possibly corresponds to TRBD1 (6 bases). The CDR3 is made up of 13 amino acids. Trimming shortened V by 9 bases and J by 6 bases, and 18 bases separated the two germline ends. The V gene's germline CDR1 is SGHVS and CDR2 FQNEAQ. CDR3 loop: CASILTGYGEQYF. The DNA for the CDR3 is TGTGCCAGTATTCTTACAGGGTACGGCGAGCAGTACTTC.

The gene calls are TRBV5-1 and TRBJ1-4; 7 nucleotides line up with TRBD1. The CDR3 runs to 12 residues. Trimming took 0 bases from V and 14 from J; bases not matched to a gene: 4. Germline V gene lookup returns CDR1 SGHRS and CDR2 YFSETQ. CDR3 DNA: TGCGCCAGCAGCTTGGTTCGGGGACAGCTGTTTTTT. It translates to CASSLVRGQLFF.

The rearrangement joins TRBV9 to TRBJ1-6; 8 bases are a match to TRBD1. Germline CDR1 is SGDLS and CDR2 is YYNGEE. V trimming: 3 bases; J trimming: 10 bases; junction bases outside the gene matches: 12. CDR3 size: 16 residues. CDR3 sequence: CASSGTGYGRLSPLHF. The CDR3 region has the DNA TGTGCCAGCAGCGGGACAGGGTACGGGAGACTCTCACCCCTCCACTTT.

Here the CDR3 DNA reads TGTGCCAGCAGCCAGGGACAGCAAACTAGCGGGGGGTTAGAGACCCAGTACTTC. This translates into CASSQGQQTSGGLETQYF. This chain connects TRBV3-1 (or the pseudogene TRBV3-2) to TRBJ2-5; 12 bases agree with TRBD2. CDR1 LGHDT and CDR2 YNNKEL come from the germline V gene (reference sequence). The CDR3 consists of 18 residues. V lost 3 bases and J lost 4; bases outside the gene matches: 12.

The chain employs TRBV4-2 and TRBJ1-5; D is possibly TRBD1 (5 bases). V was cut by 0 bases and J by 5 bases, with 11 bases left in between. Germline-derived CDR1 and CDR2 are LGHNA and YNFKEQ. This CDR3 comprises 15 residues. The CDR3 nucleotides read TGTGCCAGCAGCCAAGACCTCGGCAGGGATCAGCCCCAGCATTTT. This encodes CASSQDLGRDQPQHF.

The chain has TRBV29-1 and TRBJ1-4; TRBD1 is a possible D gene (6 bases). Germline V lookup: CDR1 SQVTM, CDR2 ANQGSEA. Trimming removed 8 bases from V and 8 bases from J, with 21 bases in between. This CDR3 spans 14 amino acids. This CDR3 reads CSPNREGVREKLFF. The CDR3 DNA reads TGCAGCCCAAACAGGGAGGGGGTAAGGGAAAAACTGTTTTTT.

This chain joins TRBV6-5 and TRBJ2-5, with TRBD2 matching over 12 bases. The trim removed 5 bases at V and 0 bases at J, leaving 1 base unmatched. The CDR3 is made up of 15 amino acids. The germline CDR1 and CDR2 sequences are MNHEY and SVGAGI. CDR3 region: CASSRLAGDQETQYF. CDR3 nucleotide sequence: TGTGCCAGCAGTCGACTAGCGGGGGACCAAGAGACCCAGTACTTC.

A few counts support this clone. The V and J genes are TRBV18 and TRBJ1-1; D ambiguous. The V gene lost 7 bases and the J gene lost 1 base, with 10 bases spanning the gap. CDR1 is KGHSH and CDR2 is LQKENI in the germline V gene. CDR3 length equals 13 residues. CDR3 DNA: TGTGCCAGCTTTTCGACGGGGAACACTGAAGCTTTCTTT. Translating gives CASFSTGNTEAFF.

The chain uses TRBV7-4 and TRBJ2-4; maybe TRBD2 (5 bases). V lost 2 bases and J lost 5, with 19 bases in between. CDR1 is SGHVT and CDR2 is SQSDAQ in the germline V gene. The CDR3 contains 17 residues. The CDR3 DNA reads as TGTGCCAGCAGCTTAATCCCCCCAACTAGTTCCGAAAACATTCAGTACTTC. This translates into CASSLIPPTSSENIQYF. Full variable domain (outside the CDR3, taken from reference TRBV7-4 and TRBJ2-4): GAGVSQSPRYKVAKRGRDVALRCDSISGHVTLYWYRQTLGQGSEVLTYSQSDAQRDKSGRPSGRFSAERPERSVSTLKIQRTEQGDSAVYLCASSLIPPTSSENIQYFGAGTRLSVL.

The gene calls are TRBV28 and TRBJ1-4; tentatively, D is TRBD1 (5 bases). The V gene's germline CDR1 is MDHEN and CDR2 SYDVKM. The CDR3 totals 14 residues. The V end was cut by 2 bases, the J end by 8 bases, with 12 bases between. The CDR3 DNA follows: TGTGCCAGCAGTTTAGGGGCAGACCCGGAAAAACTGTTTTTT. Amino acids: CASSLGADPEKLFF.

The chain recombines TRBV5-1 with TRBJ2-3; D uncertain. CDR1 SGHRS and CDR2 YFSETQ come from the germline V gene. CDR3 length equals 15 residues. Deletions cut 0 bases from V and 4 bases from J, with 12 bases between. CDR3 amino acids: CASSLAVHPPDTQYF. CDR3 nucleotides: TGCGCCAGCAGCTTGGCGGTTCATCCGCCAGATACGCAGTATTTT.

Only a few counts were recorded for this clone. The J gene is TRBJ2-3, the V gene TRBV2; 9 nucleotides match TRBD2. The germline gives CDR1 SNHLY, CDR2 FYNNEI. The CDR3 sequence is 14 residues long. J gave up 4 bases and V 10 bases, and 9 bases lay outside the gene matches. Here the CDR3 reads CATTGTSRPDTQYF. The CDR3 DNA reads as TGTGCCACGACCGGGACTAGCAGACCAGATACGCAGTATTTT.

This sequence joins TRBV18 and TRBJ2-3; tentatively, D is TRBD2 (6 bases). V lost 7 bases to trimming and J lost 5 bases, with 16 bases between them. From germline, CDR1 is KGHSH and CDR2 LQKENI. This CDR3 contains 14 residues. CDR3 sequence reads: CASLPGSSGDTQYF. The CDR3, as DNA: TGTGCCAGCTTGCCCGGGAGCTCGGGAGATACGCAGTATTTT.

V gene TRBV28 combines with J gene TRBJ2-3; D uncertain. Between the trimmed V and J ends, which lost 4 bases and 4 bases, there was a span of 15 bases. This CDR3 is built from 15 residues. Germline values: CDR1 MDHEN, CDR2 SYDVKM. The CDR3 spells CASSSRRASPDTQYF. As DNA, the CDR3 is TGTGCCAGCAGTTCAAGAAGAGCGAGTCCAGATACGCAGTATTTT.

V gene TRBV7-2 combines with J gene TRBJ2-2; 10 nucleotides agree with TRBD2. The CDR3 covers 18 residues. The V gene end was trimmed by 3 bases and the J gene end by 6 bases; junction bases not matched to a gene: 13. Germline V lookup: CDR1 SGHTA, CDR2 FQGNSA. The CDR3 here is CASSFGLAGASGAGELFF. CDR3 nucleotides: TGTGCCAGCAGCTTCGGTCTAGCGGGGGCCTCAGGGGCCGGGGAGCTGTTTTTT.

The CDR3 DNA is TGTGCCAGCAGCAACAGGGGGGCGATCTTCTCTGGAAACACCATATATTTT. Encoded protein: CASSNRGAIFSGNTIYF. V and J are TRBV9 and TRBJ1-3; 8 positions agree with TRBD1. This CDR3 contains 17 residues. V was pared by 4 bases and J by 0 bases, with 9 bases of the junction left unmatched. Looked up from germline, CDR1 is SGDLS and CDR2 is YYNGEE.

This clone was seen only a few times. This chain uses TRBV29-1 with TRBJ1-1; D not certain. In germline, CDR1 is SQVTM, CDR2 ANQGSEA. The CDR3 is 14 residues long. Trimming cost V 8 bases and J 4 bases, with 20 bases left between them. CDR3 amino acids: CSISIGGDGTEAFF. CDR3 bases: TGCAGCATCTCCATAGGCGGCGATGGCACTGAAGCTTTCTTT.

This clone was found a few times. The chain employs TRBV5-1 and TRBJ1-4; the D gene is possibly TRBD1 (5 bases). The CDR3 is 15 residues long. Germline-derived CDR1 and CDR2 are SGHRS and YFSETQ. V lost 3 bases, J lost 1 base, and 10 bases lay in between. The CDR3 sequence: CASSSSGLTNEKLFF. The CDR3 coding sequence is TGCGCCAGCAGCTCGTCAGGGTTAACTAATGAAAAACTGTTTTTT.

The gene calls are TRBV11-2 and TRBJ2-3, with D unresolved. CDR1 is SGHAT, CDR2 FQNNGV, per germline. The CDR3 has 14 amino acids. Trimming pared 5 bases from V and 3 bases from J, leaving 12 bases between. This chain's CDR3 is CASSPGVRTDTQYF. CDR3 coding DNA: TGTGCCAGCAGCCCTGGAGTTAGAACAGATACGCAGTATTTT.

This clone has only one observation. The chain employs TRBV2 and TRBJ1-1; tentative D call: TRBD1 (6 bases). Germline lookup yields CDR1 SNHLY and CDR2 FYNNEI. The length of the CDR3 is 13 residues. V lost 10 bases and J 0 bases, leaving 12 bases between the germline ends. CDR3 bases: TGTGCCAACTTACAGGGTGTGAACACTGAAGCTTTCTTT. Translated: CANLQGVNTEAFF.

The rearrangement joins TRBV28 to TRBJ2-5, with 9 bases identical to TRBD2. The germline CDR1 and CDR2 sequences are MDHEN and SYDVKM. Trimming removed 10 bases from V and 3 bases from J; junction bases left unmatched: 6. This CDR3 has 13 residues. The CDR3 region has the DNA TGTGCCACCTATTTAGCGGGGGAAGAGACCCAGTACTTC. Residues: CATYLAGEETQYF.

This clone was picked up a small number of times. This sequence joins TRBV7-2 and TRBJ1-1, with D maybe TRBD1 (5 bases). Trimming stripped 1 base from V and 3 bases from J, with 9 bases between. This CDR3 spans 14 amino acids. Germline V gives CDR1 SGHTA, CDR2 FQGNSA. The CDR3 region is CASSLDDRHTEAFF. For the CDR3, the DNA is TGTGCCAGCAGCTTAGACGACAGACACACTGAAGCTTTCTTT.

The chain employs TRBV29-1 and TRBJ2-1, with D tentatively TRBD2 (6 bases). The germline CDR1 and CDR2 sequences are SQVTM and ANQGSEA. The length of the CDR3 is 12 residues. Here the CDR3 reads CTAGRDLNEQFF. CDR3 DNA: TGCACCGCGGGGCGGGACTTGAATGAGCAGTTCTTC.

The rearrangement links TRBV19 to TRBJ2-3; D is ambiguous. V gave up 5 bases and J gave up 5 bases, with 14 bases separating them. The length of the CDR3 is 14 residues. Per the germline V gene, CDR1 is LNHDA and CDR2 is SQIVND (reference sequence). CDR3 DNA sequence: TGTGCCAGTAGTCCCGTCGGTGGCGGAGATACGCAGTATTTT. It translates to CASSPVGGGDTQYF.

The rearrangement links TRBV3-1 (or the pseudogene TRBV3-2) to TRBJ2-3; 8 nucleotides line up with TRBD2. This CDR3 region has 17 residues. V dropped 4 bases and J dropped 4; count of bases not matched to a gene: 13. Germline V gives CDR1 LGHDT, CDR2 YNNKEL (reference sequence). CDR3 sequence: CASSLSSGGLRADTQYF. CDR3 in DNA: TGTGCCAGCAGCCTTTCCAGCGGGGGATTACGGGCAGATACGCAGTATTTT.

This sequence joins TRBV9 and TRBJ2-5, with 10 bases that match TRBD2. The germline gives CDR1 SGDLS, CDR2 YYNGEE. The CDR3 loop spans 15 amino acids. The V segment lost 4 bases and the J segment 5 bases; nucleotides outside the gene matches: 8. CDR3 amino acids: CASSLSGTSVETQYF. The DNA for the CDR3 is TGTGCCAGCAGCCTCTCCGGGACTAGCGTGGAGACCCAGTACTTC.

The rearrangement links TRBV15 to TRBJ1-1; 7 nucleotides align to TRBD1. V lost 0 bases, J lost 4 bases, and 11 bases stayed unmatched. This CDR3 comprises 17 residues. The germline V gene has CDR1 LNHNV and CDR2 YYDKDF (reference sequence). CDR3 nucleotide sequence: TGTGCCACCAGCAGAGATTTTGTTCGGGCAGGGGGCACTGAAGCTTTCTTT. It encodes CATSRDFVRAGGTEAFF.

V usage is TRBV28 and J usage is TRBJ2-2, with TRBD1 matching 7 bases. V was clipped by 6 bases and J by 5 bases; unmatched bases: 12. Looked up from germline, CDR1 is MDHEN and CDR2 is SYDVKM. This CDR3 is 16 amino acids long. CDR3 sequence (DNA): TGTGCCAGCAGGGAATCCGGGACAGCTTTAACCGGGGAGCTGTTTTTT. Protein sequence: CASRESGTALTGELFF.